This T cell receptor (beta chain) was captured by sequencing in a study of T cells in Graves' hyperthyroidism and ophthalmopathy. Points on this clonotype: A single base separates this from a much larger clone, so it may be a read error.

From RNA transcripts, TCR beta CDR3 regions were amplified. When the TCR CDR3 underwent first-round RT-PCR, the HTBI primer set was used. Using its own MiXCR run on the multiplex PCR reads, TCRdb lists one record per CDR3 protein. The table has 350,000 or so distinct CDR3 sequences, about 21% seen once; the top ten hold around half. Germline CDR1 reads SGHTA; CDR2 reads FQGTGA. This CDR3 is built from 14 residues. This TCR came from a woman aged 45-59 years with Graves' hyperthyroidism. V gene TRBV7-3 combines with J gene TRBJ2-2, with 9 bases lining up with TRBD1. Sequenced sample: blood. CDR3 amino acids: CASRQGARTGGLFF. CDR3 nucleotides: TGTGCCAGCAGACAGGGGGCGAGGACCGGGGGGCTGTTTTTT.